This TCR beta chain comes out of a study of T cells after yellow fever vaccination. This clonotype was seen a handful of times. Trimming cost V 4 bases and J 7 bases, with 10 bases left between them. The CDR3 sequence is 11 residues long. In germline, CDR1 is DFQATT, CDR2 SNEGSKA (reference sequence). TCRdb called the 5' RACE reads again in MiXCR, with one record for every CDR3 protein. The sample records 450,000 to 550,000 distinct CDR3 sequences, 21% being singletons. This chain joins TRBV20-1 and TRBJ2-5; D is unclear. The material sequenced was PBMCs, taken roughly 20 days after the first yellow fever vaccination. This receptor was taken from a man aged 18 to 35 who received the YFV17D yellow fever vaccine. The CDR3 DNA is TGCAGTGCTAAGCTATCAGGGACCCAGTACTTC. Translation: CSAKLSGTQYF.